A single sample is the source of the 8 T cell receptor beta chains below, sequenced in a study of graft-versus-host responses after intestinal transplantation. The table came from immunoSEQ multiplex PCR; TCRdb's copy has only in-frame clones and leaves some out. This table holds about 46,000 clones, 90% to 95% found once. The material was PBMCs, obtained approximately 740 days after a first intestinal transplant, on the day of a second. Receptor source: a human patient who received an intestinal transplant, so some T cells may come from the graft donor.

The chain employs TRBV5-6 and TRBJ2-7; no definite D call. The ends were cut back, 4 bases at V and 4 bases at J, with 9 bases in the middle. CDR1 and CDR2 from the germline V gene are SGHDT and YYEEEE. The CDR3 runs to 12 residues. The CDR3 loop is CASSLGVYEQYF. CDR3 bases: TGTGCCAGCAGCCTTGGGGTGTACGAGCAGTACTTC.

The chain links TRBV5-4 to TRBJ2-5; 9 bases are shared with TRBD2. The CDR3 is made up of 14 amino acids. Germline CDR1 SGHNT, CDR2 YYREEE (reference sequence). J gave up 3 bases and V 2 bases, and 2 bases lay outside the gene matches. The CDR3, as DNA: TGTGCCAGCAGCTTAGCGGGAGGTAAAGAGACCCAGTACTTC. It specifies CASSLAGGKETQYF.

The rearrangement links TRBV20-1 to TRBJ1-1, with D hard to call. Germline CDR1 reads DFQATT; CDR2 reads SNEGSKA (reference sequence). The CDR3 totals 11 residues. V was trimmed by 6 bases and J by 3 bases, leaving 8 bases between them. In DNA form, the CDR3 reads TGCAGTGCCCCGTCGGACACTGAAGCTTTCTTT. It translates to CSAPSDTEAFF.

The gene calls are TRBV4-1 and TRBJ2-3; 7 positions agree with TRBD2. CDR3 length equals 15 residues. V trimming: 6 bases; J trimming: 0 bases; junction bases outside the gene matches: 6. Looked up from germline, CDR1 is MGHRA and CDR2 is YSYEKL. CDR3 bases: TGCGCCAGCAGTTTAAGCGGGATTAGCACAGATACGCAGTATTTT. Translated: CASSLSGISTDTQYF.

V usage is TRBV6-5 and J usage is TRBJ1-1, with 7 bases matching TRBD1. V was clipped by 6 bases and J by 4 bases; unmatched bases: 5. Per the germline V gene, CDR1 is MNHEY and CDR2 is SVGAGI. There are 13 residues in the CDR3. The CDR3 is CASSRTGGTEAFF. The CDR3, as DNA: TGTGCCAGCAGCCGGACAGGCGGCACTGAAGCTTTCTTT.

This chain uses TRBV5-6 with TRBJ2-3; 9 nucleotides agree with TRBD1. The CDR3 runs to 16 residues. With V trimmed by 4 bases and J by 3 bases, 9 bases remained unmatched. CDR1 and CDR2 from the germline V gene are SGHDT and YYEEEE. CDR3 amino acids: CASSHMTGGTTDTQYF. CDR3 coding DNA: TGTGCCAGCAGCCATATGACAGGGGGAACGACAGATACGCAGTATTTT. Full variable domain (rest looked up from reference TRBV5-6 and TRBJ2-3): DAGVTQSPTHLIKTRGQQVTLRCSPKSGHDTVSWYQQALGQGPQFIFQYYEEEERQRGNFPDRFSGHQFPNYSSELNVNALLLGDSALYLCASSHMTGGTTDTQYFGPGTRLTVL.

The chain recombines TRBV7-9 with TRBJ2-1; 10 positions match TRBD2. The trim removed 5 bases at V and 1 base at J, leaving 8 bases unmatched. Per germline, CDR1 SEHNR and CDR2 FQNEAQ (reference sequence). CDR3 size: 17 residues. CDR3 region: CASSPRTSGESYNEQFF. The CDR3 DNA is TGTGCCAGCAGCCCTCGAACTAGCGGGGAGTCCTACAATGAGCAGTTCTTC.

The CDR3 nucleotides are TGTGCCAGCAGCTCTGGACTAGCGGGGGGCAATGAGCAGTTCTTC. Its protein is CASSSGLAGGNEQFF. The chain combines TRBV6-6 with TRBJ2-1; TRBD2 matches at 14 bases. The germline V gene has CDR1 MNHNY and CDR2 SVGAGI (reference sequence). CDR3 size: 15 residues. V shed 6 bases, J shed 6 bases, and the junction held 4 bases outside the gene matches.